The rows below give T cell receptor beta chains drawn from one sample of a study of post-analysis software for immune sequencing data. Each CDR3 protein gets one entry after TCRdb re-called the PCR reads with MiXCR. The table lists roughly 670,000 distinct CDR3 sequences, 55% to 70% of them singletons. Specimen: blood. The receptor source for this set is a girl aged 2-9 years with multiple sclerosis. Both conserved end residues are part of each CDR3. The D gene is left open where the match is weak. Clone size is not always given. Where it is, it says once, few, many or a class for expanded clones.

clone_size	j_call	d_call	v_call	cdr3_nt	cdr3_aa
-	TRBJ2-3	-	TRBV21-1	TGTGCCAGCAGCAAAGCCCCAGGGGCGGGAGATACGCAGTATTTT	CASSKAPGAGDTQYF
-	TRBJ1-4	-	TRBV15	TGTGCCACCAGCAGAGGGGCGGACGAAAAACTGTTTTTT	CATSRGADEKLFF
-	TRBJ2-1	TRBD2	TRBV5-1	TGCGCCAGCAGCTTGAAGGGCCCTTCTAGCGGGGGGGCTCAAAACAATGAGCAGTTCTTC	CASSLKGPSSGGAQNNEQFF
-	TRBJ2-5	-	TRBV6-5	TGTGCCAGCACAGGGGAGACCCAGTACTTC	CASTGETQYF
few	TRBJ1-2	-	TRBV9	TGTGCCAGCAGCGTAGGGGATCGGGGGAGAGGCTACACCTTC	CASSVGDRGRGYTF
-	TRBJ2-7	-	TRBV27	TGTGCCAGCAGTTTATCCTCAGGGCAGGGGGGAAGGCCCTACGAGCAGTACTTC	CASSLSSGQGGRPYEQYF
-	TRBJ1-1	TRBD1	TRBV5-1	TGCGCCAGCAGCTTGGCCCCAGGGGGTAACACTGAAGCTTTCTTT	CASSLAPGGNTEAFF
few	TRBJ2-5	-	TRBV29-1	TGCAGCGCCACGCCGAAAGAGACCCAGTACTTC	CSATPKETQYF
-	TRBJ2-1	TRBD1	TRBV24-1	TGTGCCACCAGTGATTCCGGACAGGGAGATATTAATGAGCAGTTCTTC	CATSDSGQGDINEQFF
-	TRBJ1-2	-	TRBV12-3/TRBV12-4	TGTGCCAGCAGTTTAGGGGGGTCCACCGGTCGAGGCTATGGCTACACCTTC	CASSLGGSTGRGYGYTF
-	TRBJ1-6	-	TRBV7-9	TGTGCCAGCAGCTCCCCGGGGCCCCCAGGGACCTCACCCCTCCACTTT	CASSSPGPPGTSPLHF
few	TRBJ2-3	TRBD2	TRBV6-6	TGTGCCAGCAGCCATCGACTAGCGGGGGAATACACAGATACGCAGTATTTT	CASSHRLAGEYTDTQYF
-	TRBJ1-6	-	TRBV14	TGTGCCAGCAGTTCAAGCTCCTATAATTCACCCCTCCACTTT	CASSSSSYNSPLHF
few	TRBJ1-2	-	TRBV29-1	TGCAGCGTTGAAGGAAGACATGGGGGGGATGGCTACACCTTC	CSVEGRHGGDGYTF
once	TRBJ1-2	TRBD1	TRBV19	TGTGCCAGTAACCCGACAGGGAACTATGGCTACACCTTC	CASNPTGNYGYTF
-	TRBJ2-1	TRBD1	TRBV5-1	TGCGCCAGCAGGGAGGCAGGGGGTCGGAATGAGCAGTTCTTC	CASREAGGRNEQFF
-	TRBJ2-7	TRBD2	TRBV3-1	TGTGCCAGCAGCCAAGATACGAGGCGGGAGGCCACCCAGTACTTC	CASSQDTRREATQYF
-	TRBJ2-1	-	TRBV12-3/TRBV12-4	TGTGCCAGCAGTTTAATCAGGACCCATGAGCAGTTCTTC	CASSLIRTHEQFF
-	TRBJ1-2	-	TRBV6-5	TGTGCCAGCAGTTTGGGGGGGAATCTAGCTAACTATGGCTACACCTTC	CASSLGGNLANYGYTF
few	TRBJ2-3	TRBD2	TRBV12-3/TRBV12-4	TGTGCCAGCAGTTTAGCGGGTACTAGCGGGAGGTACACAGATACGCAGTATTTT	CASSLAGTSGRYTDTQYF
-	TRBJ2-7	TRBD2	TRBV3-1	TGTGCCAGCGGCCCCTCGGGACTAGCTCATAGCGAGCAGTACTTC	CASGPSGLAHSEQYF
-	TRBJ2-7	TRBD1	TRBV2	TGTGCCAGCAGTGCACAGGGGGCAGGGGACGAGCAGTACTTC	CASSAQGAGDEQYF
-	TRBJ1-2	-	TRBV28	TGTGCCAGCAGGACAGACTATGGCTACACCTTC	CASRTDYGYTF
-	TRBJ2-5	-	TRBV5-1	TGCGCCAGCAGCCAACACGACGGACAGACCCAGTACTTC	CASSQHDGQTQYF
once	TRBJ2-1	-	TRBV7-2	TGTGCCAGCAGCGCGGGGTGGGGTCAGTTCTTC	CASSAGWGQFF
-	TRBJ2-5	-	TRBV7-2	TGTGCCAGCAGCCCATCCTACCGCGAACAAGAGACCCAGTACTTC	CASSPSYREQETQYF
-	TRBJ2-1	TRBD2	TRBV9	TGTGCCAGCAGCCGAAGCGGGGAGCCCTACAATGAGCAGTTCTTC	CASSRSGEPYNEQFF
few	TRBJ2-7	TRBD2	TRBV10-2	TGCGCCAGCAGTGGTAGCGCTGGGGAGGGCGAGCAGTACTTC	CASSGSAGEGEQYF
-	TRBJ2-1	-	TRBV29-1	TGCAGCGGTGAGAGCAGGGACCATGAGCAGTTCTTC	CSGESRDHEQFF
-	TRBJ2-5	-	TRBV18	TGTGCCAGCTCACCGGACCAGCAAGAGACCCAGTACTTC	CASSPDQQETQYF
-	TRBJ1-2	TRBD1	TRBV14	TGTGCCAGCAGCCAAGAACGGCGGGACAGGGGGCCGACTAACTATGGCTACACCTTC	CASSQERRDRGPTNYGYTF
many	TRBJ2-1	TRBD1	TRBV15	TGTGCCACCAGCAGAGAACAGGGGGACTACAATGAGCAGTTCTTC	CATSREQGDYNEQFF
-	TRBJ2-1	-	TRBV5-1	TGCGCCAGCAGCTTGGCCAGTCATGAGCAGTTCTTC	CASSLASHEQFF
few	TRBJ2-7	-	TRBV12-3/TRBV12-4	TGTGCCAGCAGTTTCCAGGGGACAAAAAACGAGCAGTACTTC	CASSFQGTKNEQYF
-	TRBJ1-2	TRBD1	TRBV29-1	TGCAGCGCGTGGGGGGACAGCTACTATGGCTACACCTTC	CSAWGDSYYGYTF
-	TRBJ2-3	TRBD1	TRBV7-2	TGTGCCAGCAGCACCTCAGGGGGAGTTGGCACAGATACGCAGTATTTT	CASSTSGGVGTDTQYF
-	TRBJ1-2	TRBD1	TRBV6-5	TGTGCCAGCAGTTACGGAGCAACAGGGGCGAACTATGGCTACACCTTC	CASSYGATGANYGYTF
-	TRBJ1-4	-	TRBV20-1	TGCAGTGCTAGCTTAGCCTCGAATGAAAAACGGTTTTTT	CSASLASNEKRFF
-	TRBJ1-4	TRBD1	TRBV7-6	TGTGCCAGCAGCTTAGCGTCAACGGGCAGGGGGGCGAAACTGTTTTTT	CASSLASTGRGAKLFF
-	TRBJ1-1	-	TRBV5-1	TGCGCCAGCAGCTACGGACAGAGCAACACTGAAGCTTTCTTT	CASSYGQSNTEAFF
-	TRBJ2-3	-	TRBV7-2	TGTGCCAGCAGCAAACAGTCGGCAGATACGCAGTATTTT	CASSKQSADTQYF
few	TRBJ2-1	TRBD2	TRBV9	TGTGCCAGCGGCCTAGCGGGAGGGGGGAATGAGCAGTTCTTC	CASGLAGGGNEQFF
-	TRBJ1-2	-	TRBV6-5	TGTGCCAGCAGTTACCACAGAGGCGACTATGGCTACACCTTC	CASSYHRGDYGYTF
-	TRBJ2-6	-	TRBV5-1	TGCGCCAGCAGCTTGCAGGGAACTGGGGCCAACGTCCCGACTTTC	CASSLQGTGANVPTF